The clone carrying this T cell receptor (beta chain) occurred a few times. Its antigen is not identified. This CDR3 is 16 amino acids long. V dropped 3 bases and J dropped 2; count of bases not matched to a gene: 4. Germline lookup yields CDR1 ENHRY and CDR2 SYGVKD. These data originate in a study of T-cell reconstitution after alpha-beta-depleted transplantation in children. Study-level findings and limits: Surviving recipient T cells and intrathymic progenitors accounted for some patients' high TCRbeta diversity at day 60. Expanded clones from the graft, numbering several hundred, reportedly supplied alpha-beta T cells about two months after transplant. T cells produced anew were the main source of T-cell counts and diversity one year after transplant.

Unique molecular identifiers were incorporated during preparation of the TCRbeta library. TCRdb used MiXCR to reprocess the PCR reads, holding one entry per CDR3 protein. The sample gives some 310,000 distinct CDR3 sequences, approximately 23% of which show up once; around 9.9% is in the top ten. This TCR derives from a male patient under 18 who had a stem cell transplant for acute lymphoblastic leukemia, so the T cells may come from the graft donor. This specimen consisted of PBMCs, mostly from graft donor cells, obtained 180 days after TCRalphabeta/CD19-depleted stem cell transplant. V gene TRBV10-3 combines with J gene TRBJ2-3; 11 bases are shared with TRBD2. The CDR3 sequence is CAISDPGLAVTDTQYF. Here the CDR3 DNA reads TGTGCCATCAGTGACCCGGGACTAGCGGTCACAGATACGCAGTATTTT.